Listed below are T cell receptor beta chains from one sample, sequenced in a study of T cell responses to AZD1222 COVID-19 vaccine. Generated by immunoSEQ multiplex PCR, the TCRdb table keeps only in-frame clones and is missing some. The sample holds 90,000 to 150,000 clones, 70% to 90% seen once. The sequencing used peripheral blood, collected on day 0 of AZD1222 vaccination. All receptors derive from an adult in good health. Each CDR3 is given without its conserved first and last residue. Fields, in order: J gene, V gene, CDR3 protein.

j_call: TRBJ2-7
v_call: TRBV7-9
cdr3_aa: ASSLSDSGPHEQY

j_call: TRBJ2-1
v_call: TRBV11-2
cdr3_aa: ASSLTRAGDYYNEQF

j_call: TRBJ1-2
v_call: TRBV28
cdr3_aa: ASSLAGYGYT

j_call: TRBJ1-3
v_call: TRBV28
cdr3_aa: ASSLMGSGNTIY

j_call: TRBJ1-5
v_call: TRBV5-1
cdr3_aa: ASSYDSNQPQH

j_call: TRBJ1-6
v_call: TRBV6-5
cdr3_aa: ASSYSTGAGYLH

j_call: TRBJ1-6
v_call: TRBV13
cdr3_aa: ASSLGKLGQGASNSPLH

j_call: TRBJ1-2
v_call: TRBV11-1
cdr3_aa: ASSLNRVRHGYT

j_call: TRBJ1-2
v_call: TRBV19
cdr3_aa: ASSAGTGGYYGYT

j_call: TRBJ2-3
v_call: TRBV29-1
cdr3_aa: SVAGTSGRAVTDTQY

j_call: TRBJ1-1
v_call: TRBV18
cdr3_aa: ASSPRDRDTEAF

j_call: TRBJ2-2
v_call: TRBV6-5
cdr3_aa: ASSLGLGFTGELF

j_call: TRBJ2-2
v_call: TRBV9
cdr3_aa: ASSARVVNTGELF

j_call: TRBJ1-2
v_call: TRBV4-2
cdr3_aa: ASSRQGAEGYT

j_call: TRBJ1-1
v_call: TRBV19
cdr3_aa: ASSIGNTEAF

j_call: TRBJ1-5
v_call: TRBV5-1
cdr3_aa: ASSETPMAPAQH

j_call: TRBJ2-1
v_call: TRBV28
cdr3_aa: ASSLQGAGASYNEQF

j_call: TRBJ2-1
v_call: TRBV3-1/TRBV3-2
cdr3_aa: ASSQDGRLNNEQF

j_call: TRBJ2-3
v_call: TRBV5-8
cdr3_aa: ASSLDLAGTDTQY

j_call: TRBJ2-6
v_call: TRBV3-1/TRBV3-2
cdr3_aa: ASSPQQGAGANVLT

j_call: TRBJ2-7
v_call: TRBV15
cdr3_aa: ATSRDRGDEQY

j_call: TRBJ1-1
v_call: TRBV28
cdr3_aa: ASSLGDAGHHSEAF

j_call: TRBJ2-1
v_call: TRBV7-3
cdr3_aa: ASSPSTSGGHNEQF

j_call: TRBJ2-7
v_call: TRBV3-1/TRBV3-2
cdr3_aa: ASSPTSGSYEQY

j_call: TRBJ1-5
v_call: TRBV7-2
cdr3_aa: ASSSRGSSNQPQH

j_call: TRBJ2-1
v_call: TRBV5-4
cdr3_aa: ASSFRRQVINEQF

j_call: TRBJ1-6
v_call: TRBV3-1/TRBV3-2
cdr3_aa: ASRGVDNSPLH

j_call: TRBJ1-2
v_call: TRBV3-1/TRBV3-2
cdr3_aa: ASSQMGKGPPNYGYT

j_call: TRBJ2-3
v_call: TRBV28
cdr3_aa: AGKPAGPIDTQY

j_call: TRBJ1-1
v_call: TRBV2
cdr3_aa: ASSLTGQTEAF

j_call: TRBJ1-5
v_call: TRBV27
cdr3_aa: ASSWAGSSNQPQH

j_call: TRBJ2-2
v_call: TRBV6-5
cdr3_aa: ASSYWTGGTTGELF

j_call: TRBJ2-2
v_call: TRBV5-1
cdr3_aa: ASSLGGTGELF

j_call: TRBJ2-7
v_call: TRBV7-9
cdr3_aa: ASSLGGGSAYEQY

j_call: TRBJ1-2
v_call: TRBV20-1
cdr3_aa: SARDRVGYT

j_call: TRBJ1-6
v_call: TRBV7-9
cdr3_aa: ASSARGIGGSPLH

j_call: TRBJ2-1
v_call: TRBV30
cdr3_aa: AWRRDIYNEQF